Listed below are T cell receptor beta chains from one sample, sequenced in a study of cytomegalovirus exposure and HLA in healthy donors. TCRdb's table, derived via immunoSEQ multiplex PCR, lists solely in-frame clones and lacks some. The sample shows more than 95,000 clones, under 85% of them seen only once. Sequenced input: PBMCs. The receptor set was obtained from a female donor in good health and CMV-seropositive. Each CDR3 is given with its conserved first and last residue.

V	J	CDR3
TRBV4-3	TRBJ2-7	CASSQGRLAADINYEQYF
TRBV27	TRBJ2-2	CASSFMSGELFF
TRBV28	TRBJ1-1	CASSRIVGAFF
TRBV4-3	TRBJ1-1	CASSQQGMNTEAFF
TRBV5-1	TRBJ2-7	CASSLELAGWSGQYF
TRBV15	TRBJ1-5	CATSGTGTGFGARQPQHF
TRBV6-1	TRBJ2-1	CASRPGQGTANEQFF
TRBV10-3	TRBJ1-1	CAIHMPGQNTEAFF
TRBV27	TRBJ2-7	CASSSQGPYEQYF
TRBV9	TRBJ2-2	CASSGGGLAGGHTGELFF
TRBV10-3	TRBJ2-1	CAIRPSGTSVTYNEQFF
TRBV11-3	TRBJ1-6	CASSLGGDSPLHF
TRBV4-1	TRBJ1-1	CASSPLGGTTDTEAFF
TRBV28	TRBJ2-7	CASSPQGKTYEQYF
TRBV10-2	.	CASSEAGYEQYF
TRBV6-1	TRBJ2-1	CASSDVVYLYNEQFF
TRBV2	TRBJ2-3	CASLTSGTSGGTSDTQYF
TRBV28	TRBJ1-1	CASSLLVRVAEAFF
TRBV2	TRBJ2-7	CASSPAGGGSNNEQYF
TRBV11-3	TRBJ1-1	CASSFTANTEAFF
TRBV6-4	TRBJ2-2	CASSGDWETGELFF
TRBV10-1	TRBJ2-3	CASPLGTPYTDTQYF